This T cell receptor (beta chain) was retrieved from a study of spatial heterogeneity in lung cancer. This clonotype showed up many times. The germline V and J ends were trimmed by 4 bases and 10 bases, with 6 bases remaining between them. Germline V lookup: CDR1 SGDLS, CDR2 YYNGEE. The CDR3 spans 11 residues. Time point described: sample taken at primary tumor resection. TCRdb reanalysed the 5' RACE reads using MiXCR and keeps one entry per CDR3 protein. The sample records about 25,000 distinct CDR3 sequences, over 6% being singletons. The TCR sequence derives from a male donor with early-stage non-small cell lung cancer. This specimen consisted of PBMCs, obtained at surgery. The chain is built from TRBV9 and TRBJ2-6; D unresolved. The DNA for the CDR3 is TGTGCCAGCAGCCAAAGTAACGTCCTGACTTTC. Residues: CASSQSNVLTF.